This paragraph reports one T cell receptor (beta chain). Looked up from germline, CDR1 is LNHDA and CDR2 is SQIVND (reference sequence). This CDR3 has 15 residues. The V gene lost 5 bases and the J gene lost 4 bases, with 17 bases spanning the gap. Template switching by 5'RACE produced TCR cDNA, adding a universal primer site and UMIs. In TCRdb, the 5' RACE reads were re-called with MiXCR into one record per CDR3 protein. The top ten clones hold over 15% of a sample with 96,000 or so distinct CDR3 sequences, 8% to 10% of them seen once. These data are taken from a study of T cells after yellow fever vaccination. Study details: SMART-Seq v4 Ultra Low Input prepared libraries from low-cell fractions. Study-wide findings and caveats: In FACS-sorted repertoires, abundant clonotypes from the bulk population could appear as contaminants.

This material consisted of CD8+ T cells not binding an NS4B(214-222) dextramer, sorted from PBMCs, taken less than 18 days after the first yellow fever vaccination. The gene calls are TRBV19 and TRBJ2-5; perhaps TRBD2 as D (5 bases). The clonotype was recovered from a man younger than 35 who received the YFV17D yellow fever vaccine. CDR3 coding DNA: TGTGCCAGTAGTTCTACCGGGATCCCTCCAGAGACCCAGTACTTC. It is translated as CASSSTGIPPETQYF.